This is a list of T cell receptor beta chains from one sample in a study of tumor and adjacent non-tumor tissue in lung cancer. MiXCR was run by TCRdb on the multiplex PCR reads, yielding one entry per CDR3 protein. The sample lists roughly 140,000 distinct CDR3 sequences; around 60% were seen once. The sample taken for sequencing was lung tumor tissue. The receptors stem from a man aged 60 to 69 with small cell lung cancer. Both conserved end residues are part of each CDR3. The D gene is left open where the match is weak. Clone size is given for some rows only: seen once, a few or many times, or a class if the clone is expanded.

>TRBJ2-7|medium-sized|TRBV29-1|.
CSVEDRRQATYEQYF
TGCAGCGTTGAAGATCGAAGGCAGGCAACCTACGAGCAGTACTTC
>TRBJ1-1|.|TRBV6-5|.
CASSYGVLSIEAFF
TGTGCCAGCAGTTACGGGGTTCTGAGCATTGAAGCTTTCTTT
>TRBJ2-5|.|TRBV29-1|.
CSVDVEGEGTQYF
TGCAGCGTTGACGTGGAGGGAGAGGGGACCCAGTACTTC
>TRBJ2-3|.|TRBV4-1|.
CASSQLVSPPTDTQYF
TGCGCCAGCAGCCAGCTTGTGAGCCCTCCCACAGATACGCAGTATTTT
>TRBJ2-1|.|TRBV20-1|.
CSAREGLAGYNEQFF
TGCAGTGCTAGAGAGGGACTCGCCGGTTACAATGAGCAGTTCTTC
>TRBJ2-1|.|TRBV11-2|.
CASSFGTGEHFF
TGTGCCAGTAGCTTTGGCACGGGTGAGCACTTCTTC
>TRBJ2-6|.|TRBV28|.
CVSSLSLSGANVLTF
TGTGTCAGCAGTTTATCCCTGTCCGGGGCCAACGTCCTGACTTTC
>TRBJ1-2|many|TRBV20-1|.
CSAGVTNYGYTF
TGCAGTGCAGGAGTGACGAACTATGGCTACACCTTC
>TRBJ1-5|once|TRBV12-3/TRBV12-4|.
CASSSHGWNQPQHF
TGTGCCAGCAGTTCACACGGTTGGAATCAGCCCCAGCATTTT
>TRBJ2-1|.|TRBV12-3/TRBV12-4|TRBD1
CASSLSSPGQGAKSYNEQFF
TGTGCCAGCAGTTTGTCCAGCCCCGGACAGGGGGCGAAAAGTTACAATGAGCAGTTCTTC
>TRBJ2-1|.|TRBV10-3|TRBD1
CAISEPRGRYNEQFF
TGTGCCATCAGTGAGCCCAGGGGGCGATACAATGAGCAGTTCTTC
>TRBJ2-3|many|TRBV6-1|.
CASSDRGDVDTQYF
TGTGCCAGCAGTGACAGGGGGGATGTGGATACGCAGTATTTT
>TRBJ2-1|once|TRBV20-1|TRBD2
CSARKTSGRYEPGVEFF
TGCAGTGCTAGGAAGACTAGCGGCAGATATGAGCCGGGAGTGGAGTTCTTC
>TRBJ2-1|.|TRBV7-3|.
CASSLTGTVLSEQFF
TGTGCCAGCAGCTTAACGGGAACGGTTCTCAGTGAGCAGTTCTTT
>TRBJ2-1|few|TRBV12-3/TRBV12-4|TRBD2
CASGFGLLAGSNEQFF
TGTGCCAGCGGTTTTGGGTTGCTAGCGGGATCCAATGAGCAGTTCTTC
>TRBJ1-1|.|TRBV5-1|.
CASSPPSGFEAFF
TGCGCCAGCAGCCCCCCCTCCGGGTTTGAAGCTTTCTTT
>TRBJ2-7|.|TRBV11-2|.
CVSTPLRDYEQYF
TGTGTCAGCACCCCCTTACGGGACTACGAGCAGTACTTC
>TRBJ1-1|few|TRBV28|.
CASSSTTPGGNTEAFF
TGTGCCAGCAGTTCAACCACCCCGGGGGGAAACACTGAAGCTTTCTTT
>TRBJ1-5|many|TRBV6-2/TRBV6-3|.
CASSNLQGINQPQHF
TGTGCCAGCAGTAATCTCCAGGGTATAAATCAGCCCCAGCATTTT
>TRBJ2-3|.|TRBV20-1|.
CSAMGSGYTGTDTQYF
TGCAGTGCTATGGGATCTGGGTACACGGGCACAGATACGCAGTATTTT
>TRBJ2-1|few|TRBV12-3/TRBV12-4|.
CASSLGTSARAFF
TGTGCCAGCAGCCTCGGGACTTCGGCCCGGGCGTTCTTC
>TRBJ1-1|.|TRBV11-3|.
CANNLASEAFF
TGTGCCAACAACTTGGCGTCTGAAGCTTTCTTT
>TRBJ1-1|.|TRBV29-1|.
CSAEKDGKDTEAFF
TGCAGCGCCGAAAAGGACGGTAAGGACACTGAAGCTTTCTTT
>TRBJ2-7|.|TRBV11-2|TRBD2
CASNLSAGGGFYEQYF
TGTGCCAGTAACTTATCAGCAGGCGGGGGTTTCTACGAGCAGTACTTC
>TRBJ1-1|medium-sized|TRBV20-1|.
CSATPSTEAFF
TGCAGTGCCACCCCCAGCACTGAAGCTTTCTTT
>TRBJ2-3|.|TRBV11-2|.
CASSLAGGKDTKYF
TGTGCCAGCAGCTTAGCGGGTGGAAAAGATACGAAGTATTTT
>TRBJ2-6|.|TRBV20-1|.
CSARESSGTNVLTF
TGTAGTGCTAGAGAGTCCTCAGGGACCAACGTCCTGACTTTC
>TRBJ1-1|.|TRBV6-6|.
CASRGHPPRGSEAFF
TGTGCCAGCAGGGGACATCCACCAAGGGGGTCTGAAGCTTTCTTT
>TRBJ2-5|once|TRBV28|TRBD1
CASSFPDRAVTQYF
TGTGCCAGCAGTTTCCCCGACAGGGCCGTGACCCAGTACTTC
>TRBJ2-1|once|TRBV11-3|TRBD2
CTNTAPGTSTEQFF
TGTACCAACACCGCTCCCGGGACTAGCACTGAGCAGTTCTTC
>TRBJ2-1|many|TRBV12-3/TRBV12-4|.
CASSLTSYNEQFF
TGTGCCAGCAGTTTAACGAGCTACAATGAGCAGTTCTTC
>TRBJ2-3|.|TRBV5-8|.
CASSLEGHTDTQYF
TGTGCCAGCAGCTTGGAGGGGCACACAGATACGCAGTATTTT
>TRBJ2-5|.|TRBV5-1|.
CASRSAGETQYF
TGCGCCAGCAGGTCGGCAGGGGAGACCCAGTACTTC
>TRBJ1-2|.|TRBV6-5|.
CAAKTDTGSNYGYTF
TGTGCCGCTAAAACGGACACCGGGAGCAACTATGGTTACACCTTC